This T cell receptor beta chain appears in the sequencing data of a study of radiation and T cells in renal cell carcinoma. The CDR3 is 16 residues long. Germline V CDR1 and CDR2: MGHDK, SYGVNS. V lost 3 bases, J lost 1 base, and 13 bases lay in between. The study's findings and limits: Top tumor clonotypes rose in blood 2 weeks post-radiation, then contracted.

Specified time point: blood 4 weeks post-SBRT, at nephrectomy. Treatment described: 15 Gy SBRT to primary tumor, nephrectomy 4 weeks later. The patient's renal cell carcinoma had clear cell pathology. Clones were sequenced by immunoSEQ multiplex PCR, and TCRdb holds only the in-frame ones, with some missing. The sample lists approximately 70,000 clones; about 80% were seen once. With regard to this clone: What it recognizes is unknown.

The sequencing used blood, collected from a patient whose treatment included radiotherapy and nephrectomy. This TCR derives from a man aged 55-75 years with renal cell carcinoma. The chain carries TRBV25-1 and TRBJ2-1; perhaps TRBD2 as D (6 bases). The CDR3 reads CASSDPLAKSYNEQFF. In nucleotides, the CDR3 is TGTGCCAGCAGTGACCCCCTAGCGAAATCCTACAATGAGCAGTTCTTC.